The clone carrying this TCR beta chain was seen a handful of times. J was trimmed by 9 bases and V by 0 bases; bases with no gene match: 7. The germline V gene has CDR1 SEHNR and CDR2 FQNEAQ (reference sequence). The CDR3 contains 16 residues. These data belong to a study of blood T cell repertoires in COVID-19. Study in general: From T cells, B-cell-depleted T cells, or PBMCs came the material, which was cDNA or gDNA.

Sequencing used immunoSEQ multiplex PCR; TCRdb keeps in-frame clones, though not all of them. The sample shows some 260,000 clones, approximately 89% of them seen only once. Enrolment of Seattle patients took place during active infection, and they were followed longitudinally. Sequencing input: peripheral blood. The TCR was taken from a woman in her 70s with COVID-19, enrolled during active disease. This rearrangement joins TRBV7-9 to TRBJ2-1; 11 positions agree with TRBD2. The CDR3 DNA reads TGTGCCAGCAGCTTAGCGTTTCTAGCGGGAGGCAGTGAGCAGTTCTTC. Its protein is CASSLAFLAGGSEQFF.